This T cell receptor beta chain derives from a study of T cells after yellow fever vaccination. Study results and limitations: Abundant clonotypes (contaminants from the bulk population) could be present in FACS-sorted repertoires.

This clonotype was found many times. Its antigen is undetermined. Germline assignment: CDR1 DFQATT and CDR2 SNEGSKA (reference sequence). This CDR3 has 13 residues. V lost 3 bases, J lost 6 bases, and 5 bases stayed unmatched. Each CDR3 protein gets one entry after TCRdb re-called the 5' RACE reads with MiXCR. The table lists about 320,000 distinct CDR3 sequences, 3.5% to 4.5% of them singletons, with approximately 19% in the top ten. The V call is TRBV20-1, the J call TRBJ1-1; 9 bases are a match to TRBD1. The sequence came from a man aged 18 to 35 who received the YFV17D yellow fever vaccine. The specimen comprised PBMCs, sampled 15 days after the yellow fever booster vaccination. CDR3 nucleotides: TGCAGTGCTAGGTCGGACAGGGGTGCTGAAGCTTTCTTT. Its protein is CSARSDRGAEAFF.